These 21 T cell receptor beta chains came from one sample sequenced in a study of shared clonotypes between healthy human individuals. Here immunoSEQ multiplex PCR was the method, and the copy in TCRdb shows in-frame clones only, minus some. The repertoire includes some 2,100,000 clones, 85% to 95% of them detected once, and 1.5% to 2% sits in the top ten. Terminally differentiated effector memory CD45RA+ cells were excluded by CCR7 positive selection of CD45RO-negative cells. The specimen sequenced was naive CD8+ T cells from PBMCs. The source of these receptors is a man between 18 and 29 years old in good health. Some clones in this sample may be carry-over from other donors' samples.

V gene TRBV6-5 combines with J gene TRBJ1-4, with 8 bases fitting TRBD1. Trimming removed 5 bases from V and 4 bases from J; junction bases left unmatched: 6. The CDR3 has 15 residues. Germline lookup yields CDR1 MNHEY and CDR2 SVGAGI. The CDR3 DNA reads TGTGCCAGCAGTCCGGACAGGGTGAATAATGAAAAACTGTTTTTT. Its translation is CASSPDRVNNEKLFF.

The CDR3 is CASSPLLWGGNTEAFF. CDR3 coding DNA: TGTGCCAGCAGCCCCCTCCTCTGGGGAGGGAACACTGAAGCTTTCTTT. This rearrangement joins TRBV7-9 to TRBJ1-1; no clear D gene. The CDR3 has 16 amino acids. Trimming removed 5 bases from V and 1 base from J, with 17 bases in between. Germline V CDR1 and CDR2: SEHNR, FQNEAQ (reference sequence).

This clone came up once. V usage is TRBV9 and J usage is TRBJ2-7; possible D gene TRBD1, 6 bases. The CDR3 loop spans 14 amino acids. The germline V gene has CDR1 SGDLS and CDR2 YYNGEE. V was shortened by 4 bases and J by 0 bases, with 11 bases between the two germline ends. CDR3 sequence (DNA): TGTGCCAGCAGCCCCTCAGGGGACTCCTACGAGCAGTACTTC. This gives the protein CASSPSGDSYEQYF. Together with reference TRBV9 and TRBJ2-7, the CDR3 gives the full variable domain: DSGVTQTPKHLITATGQRVTLRCSPRSGDLSVYWYQQSLDQGLQFLIQYYNGEERAKGNILERFSAQQFPDLHSELNLSSLELGDSALYFCASSPSGDSYEQYFGPGTRLTVT.

This clone was recorded once. The rearrangement links TRBV7-9 to TRBJ2-2; unclear D gene. This CDR3 is built from 14 residues. Per germline, CDR1 SEHNR and CDR2 FQNEAQ (reference sequence). Trimming stripped 1 base from V and 3 bases from J, with 6 bases between. In DNA form, the CDR3 reads TGTGCCAGCAGCTTAGTGGGTCACACCGGGGAGCTGTTTTTT. It translates to CASSLVGHTGELFF.

V usage is TRBV11-2 and J usage is TRBJ1-1; perhaps TRBD1 as D (6 bases). Germline V gene lookup returns CDR1 SGHAT and CDR2 FQNNGV. The CDR3 covers 15 residues. Between the trimmed V and J ends, which lost 1 base and 7 bases, there was a span of 16 bases. CDR3 sequence (DNA): TGTGCCAGCAGCTTAGGAGGGTCAGGGGCCCATGAAGCTTTCTTT. It codes for CASSLGGSGAHEAFF.

The chain uses TRBV7-2 and TRBJ2-2; 8 nucleotides match TRBD2. The trim removed 3 bases at V and 1 base at J, leaving 7 bases unmatched. This CDR3 has 17 amino acids. Germline CDR1 is SGHTA and CDR2 is FQGNSA. In DNA, the CDR3 is TGTGCCAGCAGCTTCCCTACTAGCGGCGTGAACACCGGGGAGCTGTTTTTT. It yields the protein CASSFPTSGVNTGELFF.

The gene calls are TRBV7-9 and TRBJ2-1; D uncertain. Germline lookup yields CDR1 SEHNR and CDR2 FQNEAQ (reference sequence). V was shortened by 8 bases and J by 7 bases, with 12 bases between the two germline ends. CDR3 length: 12 amino acids. The CDR3 is CASRPPQNEQFF. CDR3 DNA: TGTGCCAGCCGCCCCCCTCAGAATGAGCAGTTCTTC.

The J gene is TRBJ2-1, the V gene TRBV11-2; possible D gene TRBD2, 7 bases. With 4 bases removed from V and 8 bases from J, the gap between germline ends came to 24 bases. This CDR3 has 17 residues. Per the germline V gene, CDR1 is SGHAT and CDR2 is FQNNGV. CDR3: CASSWRGVAGGEDEQFF. The DNA of the CDR3 is TGTGCCAGCAGCTGGAGGGGGGTAGCGGGTGGGGAGGATGAGCAGTTCTTC.

The table lists this clone with a count of one. The V gene is TRBV6-6, the J gene TRBJ2-5; no clear D. The CDR3 loop spans 12 amino acids. The germline CDR1 and CDR2 sequences are MNHNY and SVGAGI (reference sequence). V was shortened by 6 bases and J by 5 bases, with 10 bases between the two germline ends. CDR3 sequence: CASRPDWETQYF. The CDR3, as DNA: TGTGCCAGCAGACCCGACTGGGAGACCCAGTACTTC.

J is TRBJ2-5 and V is TRBV25-1; D is perhaps TRBD1 (8 bases). Germline V gene lookup returns CDR1 MGHDK and CDR2 SYGVNS. V was shortened by 5 bases and J by 3 bases, with 13 bases between the two germline ends. This CDR3 contains 14 residues. CDR3 in amino acids: CASSPTGGEETQYF. In DNA, the CDR3 is TGTGCCAGCAGTCCCACAGGGGGGGAAGAGACCCAGTACTTC.

The count of this clone is one. The chain is built from TRBV7-6 and TRBJ2-1; TRBD2 agrees at 12 bases. Trimming took 3 bases from V and 1 from J; bases not matched to a gene: 10. CDR1 and CDR2 (germline): SGHVS, FNYEAQ. The CDR3 has 19 amino acids. CDR3 region: CASSLGPSGRVGSYNEQFF. The CDR3 DNA sequence: TGTGCCAGCAGCTTGGGTCCTAGCGGGAGGGTAGGGTCCTACAATGAGCAGTTCTTC.

The rearrangement uses TRBV5-4 and TRBJ2-1, with 10 bases matching TRBD2. Germline CDR1 reads SGHNT; CDR2 reads YYREEE (reference sequence). V shed 4 bases and J 3 bases; nucleotides not matched to a gene: 7. This CDR3 is built from 16 residues. The CDR3, as DNA: TGTGCCAGCAGCCCCCCTAGCGGGGGAGACTACAATGAGCAGTTCTTC. It is translated as CASSPPSGGDYNEQFF.

J is TRBJ2-7 and V is TRBV7-9; maybe TRBD2 (6 bases). There are 15 residues in the CDR3. The V gene lost 5 bases and the J gene lost 2 bases, with 16 bases spanning the gap. Germline CDR1 is SEHNR and CDR2 is FQNEAQ (reference sequence). The CDR3 is CASSRGGDPTYEQYF. Written as DNA, the CDR3 is TGTGCCAGCAGCCGCGGCGGGGACCCGACCTACGAGCAGTACTTC.

A word on this clone: This sample also contains other DNA sequences that code for the same CDR3. CDR3: CASSLAGEGYNEQFF. The DNA of the CDR3 is TGTGCCAGCAGTCTAGCGGGAGAGGGCTACAATGAGCAGTTCTTC. V is TRBV27 and J is TRBJ2-1, with 10 bases fitting TRBD2. V lost 5 bases to trimming and J lost 3 bases; unmatched junction nucleotides: 4. Germline CDR1 MNHEY, CDR2 SMNVEV (reference sequence). This CDR3 comprises 15 residues.

Note on this clone: In the same sample, other DNA sequences code for this CDR3. V is TRBV28 and J is TRBJ1-2; D not resolved. The V and J ends lost 5 bases and 7 bases respectively, with 5 bases between them. The CDR3 runs 10 residues. Germline values: CDR1 MDHEN, CDR2 SYDVKM. Here the CDR3 DNA reads TGTGCCAGCAGTCCCCCTGGCTACACCTTC. Protein: CASSPPGYTF.

This chain joins TRBV19 and TRBJ1-1, with no clear D. From germline, CDR1 is LNHDA and CDR2 SQIVND (reference sequence). V was pared by 7 bases and J by 1 base, with 4 bases between. The CDR3 runs to 11 residues. The CDR3 nucleotides read TGTGCCAGTACCGCGAACACTGAAGCTTTCTTT. Amino acids: CASTANTEAFF. Using reference TRBV19 and TRBJ1-1 for the parts outside the CDR3, the full variable domain is DGGITQSPKYLFRKEGQNVTLSCEQNLNHDAMYWYRQDPGQGLRLIYYSQIVNDFQKGDIAEGYSVSREKKESFPLTVTSAQKNPTAFYLCASTANTEAFFGQGTRLTVV.

This clone was observed once. The chain is built from TRBV27 and TRBJ2-3; the match to TRBD2 covers 8 bases. J was trimmed by 6 bases and V by 2 bases; bases with no gene match: 13. The V gene's germline CDR1 is MNHEY and CDR2 SMNVEV (reference sequence). The CDR3 is 17 residues long. CDR3 sequence: CASSLGPGGSARDTQYF. CDR3 DNA sequence: TGTGCCAGCAGTTTAGGTCCGGGGGGGAGTGCGCGCGATACGCAGTATTTT.

The chain links TRBV2 to TRBJ1-1, with D tentatively TRBD1 (5 bases). Germline lookup yields CDR1 SNHLY and CDR2 FYNNEI. V dropped 7 bases and J dropped 0 bases, with 15 bases sitting between them. The CDR3 has 15 amino acids. The CDR3 reads CASTPRDEMNTEAFF. The CDR3 bases are TGTGCCAGCACCCCCAGGGACGAAATGAACACTGAAGCTTTCTTT.

The chain links TRBV27 to TRBJ2-5; possible D gene TRBD2, 6 bases. Germline loops: CDR1 MNHEY, CDR2 SMNVEV (reference sequence). The V end lost 11 bases, the J end lost 7 bases, and 17 bases lay between the germline ends. This CDR3 comprises 12 residues. CDR3 sequence reads: CAVGGTDVTQYF. The DNA of the CDR3 is TGTGCCGTAGGAGGGACGGATGTGACCCAGTACTTC.

The chain uses TRBV4-1 and TRBJ2-3; 7 bases fit TRBD1. From germline, CDR1 is MGHRA and CDR2 YSYEKL. Trimming cost V 6 bases and J 2 bases; bases outside gene matches: 5. This CDR3 has 14 amino acids. Written as DNA, the CDR3 is TGCGCCAGCAGTCAGGGGGATATCACAGATACGCAGTATTTT. It codes for CASSQGDITDTQYF.

This clone was recorded once. V gene TRBV18 combines with J gene TRBJ2-7; 7 bases fit TRBD2. The CDR3 has 16 residues. Germline assignment: CDR1 KGHSH and CDR2 LQKENI. Trimming took 3 bases from V and 2 from J; bases not matched to a gene: 10. The CDR3 region has the DNA TGTGCCAGCTCACCCCTACGGGAGCGGGACCCCTACGAGCAGTACTTC. It yields the protein CASSPLRERDPYEQYF.